This T cell receptor (beta chain) emerged from a study of human T cells and chemical hapten exposure. TCRdb ran MiXCR on the RACE reads and lists one entry per CDR3 protein. Found here are 270,000 or so distinct CDR3 sequences, around 7.3% of them singletons; the top ten hold more than 0.95%. This sample's time point: pre-sensitization, week 0. The sample's treatment: therapeutic diphenylcyclopropenone sensitization with weekly scalp DPC. This clonotype showed up just a few times. The sample in question was whole blood, obtained in connection with sensitization to the hapten diphenylcyclopropenone (DPC). The sequence came from a man aged 18-30 years with alopecia areata. Some clones in this sample may be carry-over from other donors' samples.

In nucleotides, the CDR3 is TGTGCCAGCAGCTTGGGTACAGGGAAGGTCCAGCCCCAGCATTTT. This sequence encodes CASSLGTGKVQPQHF. This rearrangement joins TRBV7-2 to TRBJ1-5; D possibly corresponds to TRBD1 (6 bases). Deletions cut 3 bases from V and 7 bases from J, with 16 bases between. The length of the CDR3 is 15 residues. Germline loops: CDR1 SGHTA, CDR2 FQGNSA.